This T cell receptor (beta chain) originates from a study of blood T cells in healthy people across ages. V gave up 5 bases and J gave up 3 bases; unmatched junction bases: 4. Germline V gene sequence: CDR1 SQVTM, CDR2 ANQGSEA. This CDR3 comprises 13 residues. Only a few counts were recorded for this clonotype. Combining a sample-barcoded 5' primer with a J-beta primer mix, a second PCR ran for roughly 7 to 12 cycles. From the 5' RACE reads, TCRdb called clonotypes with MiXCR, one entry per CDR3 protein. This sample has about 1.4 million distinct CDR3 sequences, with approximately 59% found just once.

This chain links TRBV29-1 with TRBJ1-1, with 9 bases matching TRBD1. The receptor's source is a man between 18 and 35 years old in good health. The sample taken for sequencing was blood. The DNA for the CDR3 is TGCAGCGTTACCCGGACAGGGGACACTGAAGCTTTCTTT. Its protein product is CSVTRTGDTEAFF. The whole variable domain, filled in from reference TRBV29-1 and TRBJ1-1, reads SAVISQKPSRDICQRGTSLTIQCQVDSQVTMMFWYRQQPGQSLTLIATANQGSEATYESGFVIDKFPISRPNLTFSTLTVSNMSPEDSSIYLCSVTRTGDTEAFFGQGTRLTVV.